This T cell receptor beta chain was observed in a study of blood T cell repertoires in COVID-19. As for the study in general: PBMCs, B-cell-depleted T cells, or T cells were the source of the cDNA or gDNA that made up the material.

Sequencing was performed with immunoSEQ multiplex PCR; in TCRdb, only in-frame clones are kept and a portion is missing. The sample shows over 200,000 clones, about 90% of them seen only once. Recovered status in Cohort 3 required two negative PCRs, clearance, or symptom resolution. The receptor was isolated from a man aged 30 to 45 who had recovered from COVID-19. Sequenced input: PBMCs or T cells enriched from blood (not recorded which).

CDR3: CASRKGQGSSYEQYF. CDR3 sequence (DNA): TGTGCCAGCAGAAAAGGACAGGGGAGCTCCTACGAGCAGTACTTC. V is TRBV6-5 and J is TRBJ2-7; 9 bases line up with TRBD1. The germline V gene encodes CDR1 MNHEY and CDR2 SVGAGI. This CDR3 is built from 15 residues. Germline trimming cut 6 bases from V and 0 bases from J; bases unmatched to any gene: 6.